Each of the 2 T cell receptor beta chains below was sequenced from the same sample in a study of blood T cell repertoires in COVID-19. TCRdb's copy holds only in-frame clones and misses some; the assay was immunoSEQ multiplex PCR. The sample includes around 300,000 clones, 80% to 90% of them seen just once. What was sequenced was peripheral blood. The receptors come from a woman in her seventies with acute or convalescent COVID-19.

The chain has TRBV6-2 or TRBV6-3 and TRBJ2-6; TRBD1 aligns across 8 bases. Per germline, CDR1 MNHEY and CDR2 SVGEGT. The junction had 7 bases not matched to a gene; V was cut back by 0 bases and J by 0 bases. There are 19 residues in the CDR3. For the CDR3, the DNA is TGTGCCAGCAGTTACTCCGGGACAGGCGGAATCTCTGGGGCCAACGTCCTGACTTTC. Its protein is CASSYSGTGGISGANVLTF.

The chain links TRBV6-5 to TRBJ1-5, with D unclear. The CDR3 is made up of 14 amino acids. Germline V CDR1 and CDR2: MNHEY, SVGAGI. V lost 0 bases, J lost 7 bases, and 10 bases lay in between. The CDR3 sequence: CASSYSRGLQPQHF. The CDR3 nucleotides are TGTGCCAGCAGTTACTCCCGTGGGCTGCAGCCCCAGCATTTT.